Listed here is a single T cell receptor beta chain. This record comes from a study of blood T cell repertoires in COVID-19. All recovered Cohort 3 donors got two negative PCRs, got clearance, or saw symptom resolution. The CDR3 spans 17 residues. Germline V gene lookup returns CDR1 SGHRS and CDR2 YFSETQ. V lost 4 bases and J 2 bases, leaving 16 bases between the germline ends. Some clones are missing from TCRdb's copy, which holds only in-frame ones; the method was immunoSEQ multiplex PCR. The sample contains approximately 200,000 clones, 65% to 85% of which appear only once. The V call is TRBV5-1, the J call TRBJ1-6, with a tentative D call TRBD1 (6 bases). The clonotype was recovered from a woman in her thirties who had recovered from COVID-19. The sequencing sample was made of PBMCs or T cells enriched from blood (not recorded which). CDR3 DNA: TGCGCCAGCAGCCCAGCTAGGGGGACGGCCTATAATTCACCCCTCCACTTT. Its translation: CASSPARGTAYNSPLHF.